These 26 T cell receptor beta chains were sequenced from one sample in a study of human T cells and chemical hapten exposure (dated by TCRdb to about 2021). In light of the paper, this sample's time point label describes: patch test 1, 2 weeks after DPC sensitization. The treatment or condition label, as the study defines it: therapeutic diphenylcyclopropenone sensitization with weekly scalp DPC. The library was made by RACE. Sequencing instrument: NextSeq 500. TCRdb reworked the public reads: Q25 trimming with fastp, MiXCR clone assembly, productive beta chains retained. Identical CDR3 protein sequences are pooled into one entry, listed with their most common genes and DNA. This sample is represented by 340,000 or so distinct CDR3 sequences; around 7% of them were singletons. Around 8.4% of the sample is held by the ten biggest clonotypes. The material sequenced was whole blood, taken in connection with sensitization to the hapten diphenylcyclopropenone (DPC). The receptors originated from a woman under 30 with alopecia areata. Some clones in this sample may be carry-over from other donors' samples.

The chain is built from TRBV28 and TRBJ2-7; the D gene is possibly TRBD2 (5 bases). The germline V gene has CDR1 MDHEN and CDR2 SYDVKM. V shed 4 bases and J shed 6 bases, with 16 bases lying between them. This CDR3 has 14 residues. The CDR3 DNA follows: TGTGCCAGCAGTTCCCCCGGGGTCTGGTTCGAGCAGTACTTC. Protein: CASSSPGVWFEQYF.

This clonotype was detected many times. The J gene is TRBJ1-2, the V gene TRBV7-9; weak D call: TRBD1 (5 bases). The V gene lost 4 bases and the J gene lost 2 bases, with 17 bases spanning the gap. CDR1 SEHNR and CDR2 FQNEAQ come from the germline V gene (reference sequence). This CDR3 contains 16 residues. For the CDR3, the DNA is TGTGCCAGCAGCTACCCCCTGGGGGGGGAAAACTATGGCTACACCTTC. It encodes CASSYPLGGENYGYTF.

This clonotype was found a few times. J is TRBJ2-6 and V is TRBV7-8; 10 bases line up with TRBD1. The CDR3 spans 19 residues. Trimming cost V 5 bases and J 4 bases; bases outside gene matches: 14. Germline V gene sequence: CDR1 SGHVS, CDR2 FQNEAQ. The CDR3 loop is CASSVQTGTGEVGANVLTF. The CDR3 DNA reads TGTGCCAGCAGCGTACAAACCGGGACAGGGGAGGTGGGGGCCAACGTCCTGACTTTC.

This clonotype was detected many times. The chain uses TRBV4-3 and TRBJ2-5; TRBD1 or TRBD2 may be the D gene (7 bases each). Trimming left V 0 bases short and J 4 bases short, with 18 bases between. Germline assignment: CDR1 LGHNA and CDR2 YSLEER. CDR3 length equals 17 residues. In DNA, the CDR3 is TGCGCCAGCAGCCAAGAAGGTCTCGGCAGGGGGGGAGAGACCCAGTACTTC. Protein sequence: CASSQEGLGRGGETQYF.

This clonotype was observed a handful of times. J is TRBJ2-1 and V is TRBV5-1; tentatively, D is TRBD2 (6 bases). This CDR3 is built from 13 residues. The V gene lost 4 bases and the J gene lost 11 bases, with 16 bases spanning the gap. Germline CDR1 is SGHRS and CDR2 is YFSETQ. The DNA for the CDR3 is TGCGCCAGCAGCCCCGGAGGCGGGGATAAGCAGTTCTTC. This gives the protein CASSPGGGDKQFF.

J is TRBJ1-5 and V is TRBV5-6; D ambiguous. Germline CDR1 SGHDT, CDR2 YYEEEE. The CDR3 has 14 residues. V lost 2 bases, J lost 2 bases, and 8 bases lay in between. The CDR3 region has the DNA TGTGCCAGCAGCTTTAGGCTCGGCAATCAGCCCCAGCATTTT. Translation: CASSFRLGNQPQHF.

The chain carries TRBV6-2 or TRBV6-3 and TRBJ2-7; D is uncertain. This CDR3 is built from 11 residues. In germline, CDR1 is MNHEY, CDR2 SVGEGT. V was shortened by 4 bases and J by 9 bases, with 10 bases between the two germline ends. The CDR3 loop is CASSSPRLQYF. CDR3 nucleotides: TGTGCCAGCAGTTCCCCCCGCTTGCAGTACTTC.

V and J are TRBV27 and TRBJ2-2; D may be TRBD1 or TRBD2 (5 bases each). V dropped 2 bases and J dropped 9 bases, with 16 bases sitting between them. Germline V gene sequence: CDR1 MNHEY, CDR2 SMNVEV (reference sequence). The CDR3 spans 15 residues. Here the CDR3 reads CASSLQGTLVRELFF. In DNA, the CDR3 is TGTGCCAGCAGTTTACAAGGGACCCTTGTCCGGGAGCTGTTTTTT.

This clonotype was counted between two and nine times. The chain links TRBV3-1 to TRBJ1-5; D is perhaps TRBD1 (6 bases). Trimming took off 6 bases at V and 9 bases at J, with 12 bases between the two ends. The length of the CDR3 is 12 residues. The V gene's germline CDR1 is LGHDT and CDR2 YNNKEL (reference sequence). The CDR3 DNA follows: TGTGCCAGCAGTCTCTCGGGGGCGCCCCAGCATTTT. This translates into CASSLSGAPQHF. The whole variable domain, remainder taken from reference TRBV3-1 and TRBJ1-5, is DTAVSQTPKYLVTQMGNDKSIKCEQNLGHDTMYWYKQDSKKFLKIMFSYNNKELIINETVPNRFSPKSPDKAHLNLHINSLELGDSAVYFCASSLSGAPQHFGDGTRLSIL.

The CDR3 reads CASSLASLTSYNEQFF. In DNA form, the CDR3 reads TGTGCCAGCAGTTTAGCTAGTCTGACCTCCTACAATGAGCAGTTCTTC. The chain employs TRBV12-3 or TRBV12-4 and TRBJ2-1; D not certain. The V end was cut by 0 bases, the J end by 0 bases, with 9 bases between. This CDR3 has 16 residues.

The chain joins TRBV20-1 to TRBJ1-5, with D possibly matching TRBD1 (5 bases). This CDR3 region has 15 residues. Germline V gives CDR1 DFQATT, CDR2 SNEGSKA (reference sequence). Deletions cut 1 base from V and 1 base from J, with 11 bases between. CDR3 protein: CSARVGGKSNQPQHF. In DNA, the CDR3 is TGCAGTGCTAGAGTGGGGGGAAAAAGCAATCAGCCCCAGCATTTT.

This clonotype has only a few counts. This chain uses TRBV6-1 with TRBJ1-5; 10 nucleotides align to TRBD1. Germline CDR1 and CDR2: MNHNS and SASEGT. This CDR3 contains 16 residues. The V gene end was trimmed by 4 bases and the J gene end by 0 bases; junction bases not matched to a gene: 3. The CDR3 DNA sequence: TGTGCCAGCAGTGGGGGACAGGGGAATAGCAATCAGCCCCAGCATTTT. Translated, it gives CASSGGQGNSNQPQHF.

This clonotype was counted at least ten times. The rearrangement uses TRBV12-5 and TRBJ2-1; D may match TRBD1 or TRBD2 (5 bases each). The CDR3 runs 17 residues. The V gene lost 1 base and the J gene lost 5 bases, with 18 bases spanning the gap. Germline V gene data show CDR1 as LGHNT and CDR2 as FRNRAP. The DNA of the CDR3 is TGTGCTAGTGGTTTGGAGCTGACGGGGCGCTGGCACAATGAGCAGTTCTTC. Residues: CASGLELTGRWHNEQFF.

The chain employs TRBV2 and TRBJ1-1, with unresolved D. The germline CDR1 and CDR2 sequences are SNHLY and FYNNEI. This CDR3 has 15 amino acids. The V gene lost 1 base and the J gene lost 2 bases, with 11 bases spanning the gap. The DNA for the CDR3 is TGTGCCAGCAGTGAAGGTGCGGGTTTCAACACTGAAGCTTTCTTT. Residues: CASSEGAGFNTEAFF.

This clonotype occurred a few times. The chain carries TRBV11-2 and TRBJ1-6; D is uncertain. CDR3 size: 15 residues. CDR1 is SGHAT, CDR2 FQNNGV, per germline. Between the trimmed V and J ends, which lost 3 bases and 9 bases, there was a span of 15 bases. This CDR3 is CASSFGGFMSSPLHF. The CDR3 DNA reads TGTGCCAGCAGCTTCGGCGGGTTCATGTCTTCACCCCTCCACTTT.

The V call is TRBV4-1, the J call TRBJ2-3; no firm D call. V lost 3 bases, J lost 5 bases, and 6 bases lay in between. There are 12 residues in the CDR3. Germline assignment: CDR1 MGHRA and CDR2 YSYEKL. The CDR3 spells CASSHLQDTQYF. The CDR3 DNA reads as TGCGCCAGCAGCCATCTCCAAGATACGCAGTATTTT.

The sample holds a few counts of this clonotype. The gene calls are TRBV5-1 and TRBJ2-5, with unresolved D. Germline V lookup: CDR1 SGHRS, CDR2 YFSETQ. V was shortened by 5 bases and J by 1 base, with 3 bases between the two germline ends. This CDR3 has 11 residues. CDR3 nucleotide sequence: TGCGCCAGCAGGTTCCAAGAGACCCAGTACTTC. It translates to CASRFQETQYF.

A few counts support this clonotype. The V and J genes are TRBV12-3 or TRBV12-4 and TRBJ2-3; no clear D gene. V was clipped by 3 bases and J by 0 bases, with 16 bases between them. The CDR3 totals 17 residues. CDR3 nucleotides: TGTGCCAGCAGTTTGAAAAGTGTCAGCTCTAGCACAGATACGCAGTATTTT. Residues: CASSLKSVSSSTDTQYF.

At least ten counts were recorded for this clonotype. The V and J genes are TRBV5-1 and TRBJ2-3; 10 nucleotides match TRBD2. After removal of 4 bases from V and 5 bases from J, the junction contained 7 bases not matched to a gene. CDR1 is SGHRS and CDR2 is YFSETQ in the germline V gene. The CDR3 extends over 15 amino acids. CDR3 loop: CASSELLAGEDTQYF. CDR3 in DNA: TGCGCCAGCAGCGAGTTGCTAGCGGGGGAAGATACGCAGTATTTT. Drawing the rest from reference TRBV5-1 and TRBJ2-3, the complete variable domain is KAGVTQTPRYLIKTRGQQVTLSCSPISGHRSVSWYQQTPGQGLQFLFEYFSETQRNKGNFPGRFSGRQFSNSRSEMNVSTLELGDSALYLCASSELLAGEDTQYFGPGTRLTVL.

This clonotype was picked up many times. J is TRBJ1-5 and V is TRBV6-6; D is perhaps TRBD1 (6 bases). V was cut by 7 bases and J by 2 bases, with 21 bases left in between. The CDR3 has 17 residues. Germline V gene lookup returns CDR1 MNHNY and CDR2 SVGAGI (reference sequence). The CDR3 reads CASTNPPGAGGNQPQHF. CDR3 coding DNA: TGTGCCAGCACCAACCCCCCGGGGGCCGGGGGCAATCAGCCCCAGCATTTT.

This clonotype showed up many times. V is TRBV27 and J is TRBJ2-3; 7 bases line up with TRBD2. The CDR3 totals 17 residues. Trimming took 3 bases from V and 6 from J; bases not matched to a gene: 15. CDR1 and CDR2 from the germline V gene are MNHEY and SMNVEV (reference sequence). In DNA, the CDR3 is TGTGCCAGCAGTTTCAGGGCTAGCGGATCCCGTGTGGATACGCAGTATTTT. The encoded protein is CASSFRASGSRVDTQYF.

This clonotype has just a few counts. The V gene is TRBV24-1, the J gene TRBJ2-2; D ambiguous. CDR1 is KGHDR, CDR2 SFDVKD, per germline. This CDR3 spans 15 amino acids. Deletions cut 5 bases from V and 4 bases from J, with 13 bases between. In DNA form, the CDR3 reads TGTGCCACCAGTGCCTCGAACAGCCCCACCGGGGAGCTGTTTTTT. Translated: CATSASNSPTGELFF.

This clonotype was found many times. The chain employs TRBV7-8 and TRBJ2-7, with no clear D. With 2 bases removed from V and 1 base from J, the gap between germline ends came to 9 bases. The germline V gene encodes CDR1 SGHVS and CDR2 FQNEAQ. This CDR3 contains 14 residues. The CDR3 nucleotides are TGTGCCAGCAGCTTAAGTACAGTTTCCTACGAGCAGTACTTC. Encoded protein: CASSLSTVSYEQYF.

This clonotype showed up just a few times. This rearrangement joins TRBV4-3 to TRBJ1-6; D may be TRBD1 (5 bases). The V end lost 3 bases, the J end lost 8 bases, and 17 bases lay between the germline ends. The V gene's germline CDR1 is LGHNA and CDR2 YSLEER. The CDR3 totals 16 residues. The CDR3 loop reads CASSHSLPGLDSPLHF. The CDR3 bases are TGCGCCAGCAGCCACTCGCTCCCAGGGTTGGATTCACCCCTCCACTTT.

The V and J genes are TRBV6-2 or TRBV6-3 and TRBJ1-1, with TRBD1 matching over 7 bases. The CDR3 length is 16 residues. The junction had 11 bases not matched to a gene; V was cut back by 5 bases and J by 2 bases. Germline-derived CDR1 and CDR2 are MNHEY and SVGEGT. The CDR3 region has the DNA TGTGCCAGCAGTCCTCACTCCGGGACAGCAAACACTGAAGCTTTCTTT. Translating it yields CASSPHSGTANTEAFF.

The V and J genes are TRBV29-1 and TRBJ1-2; possibly TRBD1 for D (6 bases). Trimming cost V 6 bases and J 0 bases, with 14 bases left between them. The CDR3 runs to 14 residues. Germline CDR1 reads SQVTM; CDR2 reads ANQGSEA. The CDR3 protein is CSVLRQATNYGYTF. In DNA form, the CDR3 reads TGCAGCGTCCTCCGACAGGCGACTAACTATGGCTACACCTTC.